The 20 T cell receptor beta chains in this list originate from one sample, sequenced in a study of cytomegalovirus exposure and HLA in healthy donors. Vbeta (60) and Jbeta (13) primers were used in the PCR. Some clones are missing from TCRdb's copy, which holds only in-frame ones; the method was immunoSEQ multiplex PCR. Of roughly 150,000 clones detected, roughly 85% appear once; the ten largest clones hold about 0.64%. Sequences were obtained from PBMCs. The source is a male donor in good health and CMV-seronegative.

The chain employs TRBV7-8 and TRBJ2-1; D is perhaps TRBD1 (5 bases). CDR3 length: 13 amino acids. The V gene lost 8 bases and the J gene lost 5 bases, with 13 bases spanning the gap. Germline values: CDR1 SGHVS, CDR2 FQNEAQ. CDR3 nucleotide sequence: TGTGCCAGCGGCCGACAGATTAACAATGAGCAGTTCTTC. Translation gives CASGRQINNEQFF. The full variable domain, in which reference TRBV7-8 and TRBJ2-1 provide the parts outside the CDR3, is GAGVSQSPRYKVAKRGQDVALRCDPISGHVSLFWYQQALGQGPEFLTYFQNEAQLDKSGLPSDRFFAERPEGSVSTLKIQRTQQEDSAVYLCASGRQINNEQFFGPGTRLTVL.

V and J are TRBV2 and TRBJ1-2; D gene ambiguous. V lost 7 bases, J lost 4 bases, and 13 bases lay in between. This CDR3 comprises 13 residues. Per the germline V gene, CDR1 is SNHLY and CDR2 is FYNNEI. Here the CDR3 reads CASTPEVGYGYTF. The CDR3 coding sequence is TGTGCCAGCACCCCCGAGGTCGGCTATGGCTACACCTTC.

The J gene is TRBJ2-1, the V gene TRBV29-1, with 9 bases identical to TRBD2. With 0 bases clipped from V and 0 bases from J, the junction kept 3 bases outside the gene matches. CDR1 is SQVTM and CDR2 is ANQGSEA in the germline V gene. There are 16 residues in the CDR3. The CDR3 region has the DNA TGCAGCGTTGAAGACCGACTAGCGGTCTCCTACAATGAGCAGTTCTTC. Translation: CSVEDRLAVSYNEQFF.

V and J are TRBV9 and TRBJ1-1, with TRBD1 as a possible D gene (6 bases). Germline CDR1 reads SGDLS; CDR2 reads YYNGEE. The CDR3 has 15 amino acids. Deletions cut 4 bases from V and 0 bases from J, with 13 bases between. The CDR3 DNA reads TGTGCCAGCAGCCTGCGGACAGATATGAACACTGAAGCTTTCTTT. It codes for CASSLRTDMNTEAFF.

This clone was seen only once. V and J are TRBV18 and TRBJ2-7; 11 bases map to TRBD2. This CDR3 contains 15 residues. CDR1 and CDR2 from the germline V gene are KGHSH and LQKENI. After removal of 2 bases from V and 7 bases from J, the junction contained 7 bases not matched to a gene. As DNA, the CDR3 is TGTGCCAGCTCACCAACTCTAGCGGGAGGAGGAGAGCAGTACTTC. Translated, it gives CASSPTLAGGGEQYF.

The chain is built from TRBV30 and TRBJ1-2; possible D gene TRBD1, 5 bases. Germline loops: CDR1 GTSNPN, CDR2 SVGIG (reference sequence). Deletions cut 3 bases from V and 0 bases from J, with 20 bases between. The CDR3 totals 17 residues. The CDR3 region is CAWRSLTGGKANYGYTF. The CDR3 DNA sequence: TGTGCCTGGAGGTCCTTAACGGGGGGTAAAGCTAACTATGGCTACACCTTC.

The gene calls are TRBV28 and TRBJ1-5; D unclear. The CDR3 extends over 15 amino acids. Trimming took 3 bases from V and 0 from J, leaving 9 bases between them. CDR1 is MDHEN and CDR2 is SYDVKM in the germline V gene. The CDR3 loop reads CASSLVGPSNQPQHF. CDR3 sequence (DNA): TGTGCCAGCAGTTTGGTCGGTCCTAGCAATCAGCCCCAGCATTTT.

V is TRBV11-1 and J is TRBJ2-7, with 8 bases fitting TRBD1. CDR3 size: 13 residues. Germline V gives CDR1 SGHAT, CDR2 FQDESV (reference sequence). The V and J ends lost 3 bases and 3 bases, in that order; junction bases with no gene match: 1. Here the CDR3 DNA reads TGTGCCAGCAGCTTCGACAGGGGCTACGAGCAGTACTTC. The encoded protein is CASSFDRGYEQYF.

The chain combines TRBV5-1 with TRBJ2-5; 7 bases match TRBD2. The CDR3 totals 13 residues. V shed 6 bases, J shed 4 bases, and the junction held 6 bases outside the gene matches. Germline loops: CDR1 SGHRS, CDR2 YFSETQ. The CDR3 bases are TGCGCCAGCAAGGCGGGAGTCGCAGAGACCCAGTACTTC. Its protein product is CASKAGVAETQYF.

In this sample, this clone turned up a few times. CDR3 protein: CAWSPNLLMSPLHF. The CDR3, as DNA: TGTGCCTGGAGTCCCAACTTACTTATGTCACCCCTCCACTTT. This chain joins TRBV30 and TRBJ1-6; the D is unclear. V lost 2 bases, J lost 10 bases, and 15 bases lay in between. Germline V CDR1 and CDR2: GTSNPN, SVGIG (reference sequence). This CDR3 spans 14 amino acids.

This rearrangement joins TRBV5-1 to TRBJ2-1, with 10 positions matching TRBD2. Unmatched junction bases numbered 2, after V lost 2 bases and J lost 0 bases. Germline loops: CDR1 SGHRS, CDR2 YFSETQ. The CDR3 loop spans 16 amino acids. CDR3 residues: CASSLVAGGSYNEQFF. Here the CDR3 DNA reads TGCGCCAGCAGCTTAGTAGCGGGGGGCTCCTACAATGAGCAGTTCTTC.

This sequence joins TRBV4-3 and TRBJ1-1; D is ambiguous. CDR1 and CDR2 (germline): LGHNA, YSLEER. CDR3 length: 17 residues. Trimming removed 0 bases from V and 1 base from J, with 15 bases in between. CDR3 residues: CASSQEYSPMKNTEAFF. The CDR3 DNA follows: TGCGCCAGCAGCCAAGAATACTCCCCGATGAAGAACACTGAAGCTTTCTTT.

This clone was seen just once. The V call is TRBV18, the J call TRBJ1-5; D not resolved. This CDR3 region has 15 residues. Germline loops: CDR1 KGHSH, CDR2 LQKENI. Trimming shortened V by 2 bases and J by 0 bases, and 8 bases separated the two germline ends. CDR3 loop: CASSPSTASNQPQHF. In nucleotides, the CDR3 is TGTGCCAGCTCACCATCCACAGCTAGCAATCAGCCCCAGCATTTT.

In nucleotides, the CDR3 is TGTGCCAGCAGCTTGGACAGGCTCTCTGGAAACACCATATATTTT. Amino acids: CASSLDRLSGNTIYF. The chain recombines TRBV5-4 with TRBJ1-3; perhaps TRBD1 as D (5 bases). The CDR3 is 15 residues long. The V gene lost 0 bases and the J gene lost 0 bases, with 7 bases spanning the gap. Germline V CDR1 and CDR2: SGHNT, YYREEE (reference sequence).

This chain connects TRBV5-4 to TRBJ2-1; D is uncertain. CDR1 and CDR2 (germline): SGHNT, YYREEE (reference sequence). Trimming cost V 2 bases and J 8 bases, with 11 bases left between them. The CDR3 consists of 13 residues. CDR3 nucleotide sequence: TGTGCCAGCAGCTTACTCGGTCGGGATGAGCAGTTCTTC. Translating it yields CASSLLGRDEQFF.

This clone was detected only a few times. The CDR3 reads CASSERTGGGTQYF. As DNA, the CDR3 is TGTGCCAGCAGCGAACGGACAGGGGGAGGTACGCAGTATTTT. The gene calls are TRBV9 and TRBJ2-3, with 10 positions matching TRBD1. Germline CDR1 is SGDLS and CDR2 is YYNGEE. This CDR3 spans 14 amino acids. The ends lost 3 bases at V and 8 bases at J; junction bases unmatched: 6.

This chain joins TRBV4-2 and TRBJ2-3; TRBD2 agrees at 9 bases. V lost 0 bases to trimming and J lost 1 base; unmatched junction nucleotides: 11. The germline CDR1 and CDR2 sequences are LGHNA and YNFKEQ. The CDR3 is 19 residues long. CDR3 loop: CASSQEWIGGRGGTDTQYF. CDR3 bases: TGTGCCAGCAGCCAAGAGTGGATTGGCGGGAGGGGGGGCACAGATACGCAGTATTTT.

The chain carries TRBV13 and TRBJ2-7, with TRBD1 matching 9 bases. Germline trimming cut 5 bases from V and 9 bases from J; bases unmatched to any gene: 11. The CDR3 runs to 14 residues. Germline-derived CDR1 and CDR2 are PRHDT and FYEKMQ (reference sequence). The CDR3 DNA reads as TGTGCCAGCAGCCGACAGGGGGGGACCGGGGTGCAGTACTTC. Its protein product is CASSRQGGTGVQYF.

The CDR3 loop is CASSYVFGDEQFF. The CDR3 DNA follows: TGTGCCAGCAGTTACGTTTTCGGGGATGAGCAGTTCTTC. The chain recombines TRBV6-5 with TRBJ2-1; tentative D call: TRBD2 (5 bases). The CDR3 is 13 residues long. Looked up from germline, CDR1 is MNHEY and CDR2 is SVGAGI. V lost 2 bases and J lost 8, with 10 bases in between.

The rearrangement uses TRBV29-1 and TRBJ1-2; the D is unclear. Deletions cut 7 bases from V and 5 bases from J, with 14 bases between. This CDR3 has 12 residues. CDR1 is SQVTM and CDR2 is ANQGSEA in the germline V gene. In DNA form, the CDR3 reads TGCAGCGGTTGGGAGGGAGTATATGGCTACACCTTC. Translated: CSGWEGVYGYTF.